This TCR beta chain was captured in a study of blood T cells in healthy people across ages. A J-beta primer mix and a sample-barcoded 5' primer were used in a second PCR of about 7 to 12 cycles. TCRdb recomputed calls from the 5' RACE reads with MiXCR, one row per CDR3 protein. The table lists around 820,000 distinct CDR3 sequences, 20% to 25% of them singletons, with approximately 4% in the top ten. The CDR3 is 14 amino acids. V dropped 6 bases and J dropped 1; count of bases not matched to a gene: 5. Germline V lookup: CDR1 MNHEY, CDR2 SVGEGT. A further study also used this sample, focusing on T cells of mothers and their children.

V and J are TRBV6-2 or TRBV6-3 and TRBJ2-5; 7 nucleotides align to TRBD1. The sequenced sample was blood. The source is a boy aged 5-17 years in good health. The CDR3 sequence: CASREDRTQETQYF. The CDR3 DNA follows: TGTGCCAGCAGAGAGGACAGGACCCAAGAGACCCAGTACTTC.